This T cell receptor beta chain was sequenced for a study of blood T cell repertoires in COVID-19. Study-level information: There were acute and convalescent COVID-19 samples, and they came from the United States, Italy and Spain. Nucleic acid was either cDNA or gDNA, and it came from T cells, B-cell-depleted T cells, or PBMCs.

The authors' processing: Amplifying reference gene primers gave estimates of nucleated cell counts. Only in-frame clones appear in the TCRdb table, and some are missing; sequencing was by immunoSEQ multiplex PCR. That table is the source of V, J and clone size, and D and trimming were worked out from the DNA. Here the sample spans about 350,000 clones, approximately 90% being singletons. Seattle patients were enrolled while actively infected and followed longitudinally. Per the germline V gene, CDR1 is LGHNA and CDR2 is YNFKEQ. With 4 bases clipped from V and 1 base from J, the junction kept 6 bases outside the gene matches. This CDR3 region has 16 residues.

The chain couples TRBV4-2 to TRBJ2-3; 9 positions match TRBD1. The clonotype was recovered from a man aged 25 to 40 with COVID-19, enrolled during active disease. Sequencing was carried out using peripheral blood. CDR3 bases: TGTGCCAGCAGCCTACCCCGGGACAGGGGCACAGATACGCAGTATTTT. Translation gives CASSLPRDRGTDTQYF.